The 28 T cell receptor beta chains reported below all come from one sample, sequenced in a study of blood T cell repertoires in COVID-19. Sequencing was performed with immunoSEQ multiplex PCR; in TCRdb, only in-frame clones are kept and a portion is missing. Of about 300,000 clones in the sample, around nine tenths were seen once. The sequencing sample was made of peripheral blood. Every receptor here comes from a man between 65 and 85 years old with acute or convalescent COVID-19.

This chain joins TRBV7-9 and TRBJ1-1; D ambiguous. Germline V gene sequence: CDR1 SEHNR, CDR2 FQNEAQ (reference sequence). This CDR3 has 15 residues. V was shortened by 5 bases and J by 3 bases, with 16 bases between the two germline ends. The CDR3 loop reads CASSPVRGLDTEAFF. In DNA form, the CDR3 reads TGTGCCAGCAGCCCGGTCCGCGGGCTGGACACTGAAGCTTTCTTT.

The chain is built from TRBV15 and TRBJ1-4; TRBD1 agrees at 7 bases. The trim removed 5 bases at V and 5 bases at J, leaving 5 bases unmatched. Germline V gives CDR1 LNHNV, CDR2 YYDKDF (reference sequence). This CDR3 comprises 14 residues. CDR3 sequence: CATSRGQRNEKLFF. The CDR3 DNA reads TGTGCCACCAGCCGGGGACAGAGAAATGAAAAACTGTTTTTT. Complete variable domain (other parts from reference TRBV15 and TRBJ1-4): DAMVIQNPRYQVTQFGKPVTLSCSQTLNHNVMYWYQQKSSQAPKLLFHYYDKDFNNEADTPDNFQSRRPNTSFCFLDIRSPGLGDTAMYLCATSRGQRNEKLFFGSGTQLSVL.

V is TRBV5-6 and J is TRBJ2-1; a weak D match, TRBD1 (6 bases). The CDR3 contains 16 residues. Germline assignment: CDR1 SGHDT and CDR2 YYEEEE. Trimming took 3 bases from V and 3 from J, leaving 16 bases between them. The CDR3 DNA reads as TGTGCCAGCAGCTACGATACAGGGTATAGCTACAATGAGCAGTTCTTC. It encodes CASSYDTGYSYNEQFF.

V and J are TRBV19 and TRBJ2-5; D unresolved. Looked up from germline, CDR1 is LNHDA and CDR2 is SQIVND (reference sequence). With 4 bases removed from V and 4 bases from J, the gap between germline ends came to 7 bases. This CDR3 has 12 residues. In nucleotides, the CDR3 is TGTGCCAGTAGTAAATCTCGAGAGACCCAGTACTTC. The encoded protein is CASSKSRETQYF.

The rearrangement joins TRBV28 to TRBJ2-5; 8 bases are a match to TRBD1. V gave up 5 bases and J gave up 1 base; unmatched junction bases: 9. The CDR3 contains 16 residues. Germline V gives CDR1 MDHEN, CDR2 SYDVKM. CDR3 sequence (DNA): TGTGCCAGCAGTAAACCAGGGGGCCCCTTCCAAGAGACCCAGTACTTC. This sequence encodes CASSKPGGPFQETQYF. The variable domain in full, with the rest retrieved from reference TRBV28 and TRBJ2-5, is DVKVTQSSRYLVKRTGEKVFLECVQDMDHENMFWYRQDPGLGLRLIYFSYDVKMKEKGDIPEGYSVSREKKERFSLILESASTNQTSMYLCASSKPGGPFQETQYFGPGTRLLVL.

The rearrangement links TRBV7-6 to TRBJ2-1, with 7 bases lining up with TRBD2. V trimming: 4 bases; J trimming: 6 bases; junction bases outside the gene matches: 12. The CDR3 is 16 residues long. Germline-derived CDR1 and CDR2 are SGHVS and FNYEAQ. In DNA, the CDR3 is TGTGCCAGCAGCTGGGGGGGACTCTCTAAGGGCAATGAGCAGTTCTTC. Translated: CASSWGGLSKGNEQFF. The entire variable domain, with the rest obtained from reference TRBV7-6 and TRBJ2-1, is as follows: GAGVSQSPRYKVTKRGQDVALRCDPISGHVSLYWYRQALGQGPEFLTYFNYEAQQDKSGLPNDRFSAERPEGSISTLTIQRTEQRDSAMYRCASSWGGLSKGNEQFFGPGTRLTVL.

The chain combines TRBV6-1 with TRBJ2-7; D perhaps matches TRBD1 (5 bases). The V gene's germline CDR1 is MNHNS and CDR2 SASEGT. The CDR3 loop spans 14 amino acids. Trimming removed 3 bases from V and 2 bases from J, with 11 bases in between. The CDR3 DNA reads TGTGCCAGCAGTGACGACAGTTTAACCTACGAGCAGTACTTC. It yields the protein CASSDDSLTYEQYF.

The rearrangement uses TRBV20-1 and TRBJ2-3; 9 bases align to TRBD1. The CDR3 totals 15 residues. Germline values: CDR1 DFQATT, CDR2 SNEGSKA (reference sequence). The V and J ends lost 3 bases and 4 bases, in that order; junction bases with no gene match: 8. The CDR3: CSASVGGQGPDTQYF. CDR3 coding DNA: TGCAGTGCTAGTGTAGGGGGACAGGGTCCAGATACGCAGTATTTT.

The rearrangement joins TRBV6-5 to TRBJ2-7; 8 bases match TRBD2. Trimming removed 6 bases from V and 2 bases from J; junction bases left unmatched: 9. Germline CDR1 MNHEY, CDR2 SVGAGI. The CDR3 covers 15 residues. CDR3 sequence: CASSRTSGAAYEQYF. As DNA, the CDR3 is TGTGCCAGCAGCAGAACTAGCGGAGCCGCCTACGAGCAGTACTTC.

The J gene is TRBJ1-2, the V gene TRBV28; 7 bases fit TRBD1. CDR3 length equals 15 residues. Germline CDR1 MDHEN, CDR2 SYDVKM. J lost 8 bases, V lost 1 base, and 10 bases had no gene match. The CDR3 nucleotides read TGTGCCAGCAGTTTATACCTGGGCAGGGGGGACGGCTACACCTTC. Its protein is CASSLYLGRGDGYTF.

The chain recombines TRBV20-1 with TRBJ2-7, with D unclear. The V gene lost 6 bases and the J gene lost 5 bases, with 11 bases spanning the gap. The CDR3 is 11 residues long. CDR1 and CDR2 from the germline V gene are DFQATT and SNEGSKA (reference sequence). DNA for the CDR3: TGCAGTGCCCCTATTAAAGACGAGCAGTACTTC. Translated: CSAPIKDEQYF.

In DNA form, the CDR3 reads TGTGCCAGCAGGAGGATGACAGGAGAAGGCTACACCTTC. Translating gives CASRRMTGEGYTF. The chain joins TRBV28 to TRBJ1-2; D perhaps matches TRBD1 (6 bases). This CDR3 comprises 13 residues. The V gene lost 6 bases and the J gene lost 8 bases, with 16 bases spanning the gap. Germline V CDR1 and CDR2: MDHEN, SYDVKM.

This clone appeared a single time. This chain links TRBV19 with TRBJ1-5; no reliable D call. Trimming pared 3 bases from V and 1 base from J, leaving 13 bases between. CDR3 size: 16 residues. The germline V gene has CDR1 LNHDA and CDR2 SQIVND (reference sequence). The DNA for the CDR3 is TGTGCCAGTAGTATGAGGCCCACTTTAAGCAATCAGCCCCAGCATTTT. As protein: CASSMRPTLSNQPQHF.

The chain links TRBV4-1 to TRBJ1-3, with TRBD1 as a possible D gene (6 bases). The CDR3 is 15 amino acids. The germline V gene has CDR1 MGHRA and CDR2 YSYEKL. The V end lost 4 bases, the J end lost 1 base, and 11 bases lay between the germline ends. CDR3 protein: CASSRTGNSGNTIYF. Written as DNA, the CDR3 is TGCGCCAGCAGCCGAACAGGGAATTCTGGAAACACCATATATTTT.

The rearrangement uses TRBV7-8 and TRBJ2-7; D is uncertain. CDR3 length: 13 residues. The V gene lost 0 bases and the J gene lost 9 bases, with 12 bases spanning the gap. Germline V CDR1 and CDR2: SGHVS, FQNEAQ. CDR3 in DNA: TGTGCCAGCAGCTTAGCGCGAGACTCAAGGCAGTACTTC. Its protein product is CASSLARDSRQYF.

The chain uses TRBV27 and TRBJ2-2, with 8 bases that match TRBD2. V lost 8 bases and J lost 3; bases outside the gene matches: 14. Looked up from germline, CDR1 is MNHEY and CDR2 is SMNVEV (reference sequence). This CDR3 region has 17 residues. The DNA of the CDR3 is TGTGCCAGCTCCCCACGGGGCGGGGGGAGGTACACCGGGGAGCTGTTTTTT. It specifies CASSPRGGGRYTGELFF.

The gene calls are TRBV11-1 and TRBJ2-2, with a possible D match to TRBD2 (5 bases). Trimming removed 4 bases at V and 5 bases at J, with 14 bases between. This CDR3 is built from 15 residues. CDR1 is SGHAT, CDR2 FQDESV, per germline (reference sequence). CDR3 protein: CASSSRALGTGELFF. The CDR3 DNA follows: TGTGCCAGCAGCTCGAGGGCCCTCGGGACCGGGGAGCTGTTTTTT. The entire variable domain, with the rest obtained from reference TRBV11-1 and TRBJ2-2, is as follows: EAEVAQSPRYKITEKSQAVAFWCDPISGHATLYWYRQILGQGPELLVQFQDESVVDDSQLPKDRFSAERLKGVDSTLKIQPAELGDSAMYLCASSSRALGTGELFFGEGSRLTVL.

V is TRBV28 and J is TRBJ1-2; D may be TRBD1 (6 bases). The CDR3 has 16 amino acids. Deletions cut 4 bases from V and 6 bases from J, with 21 bases between. Germline V gene data show CDR1 as MDHEN and CDR2 as SYDVKM. CDR3 nucleotides: TGTGCCAGCAGTTCTTTACCCCCAGGCAGGGGAGATGGCTACACCTTC. Protein product: CASSSLPPGRGDGYTF.

The rearrangement joins TRBV5-1 to TRBJ2-3; tentatively, D is TRBD2 (5 bases). CDR1 and CDR2 from the germline V gene are SGHRS and YFSETQ. The CDR3 is 13 amino acids. V lost 5 bases and J 2 bases, leaving 9 bases between the germline ends. The CDR3 sequence: CASREAATDTQYF. CDR3 coding DNA: TGCGCCAGCAGGGAGGCAGCCACAGATACGCAGTATTTT.

This sequence joins TRBV5-4 and TRBJ2-1; 7 bases fit TRBD2. Germline CDR1 and CDR2: SGHNT and YYREEE (reference sequence). Losses at the gene ends were 4 bases for V and 9 bases for J; bases not matched to a gene: 10. The CDR3 has 14 residues. In DNA, the CDR3 is TGTGCCAGCAGCACTAGCGACCTCCTTAGTGAGCAGTTCTTC. Translation: CASSTSDLLSEQFF.

This chain uses TRBV19 with TRBJ2-2; D is perhaps TRBD2 (6 bases). Deletions cut 9 bases from V and 6 bases from J, with 8 bases between. Germline-derived CDR1 and CDR2 are LNHDA and SQIVND (reference sequence). This CDR3 has 11 amino acids. CDR3 DNA: TGTGCCAGCTCGGGGGCCGGGGAGCTGTTTTTT. Its translation: CASSGAGELFF.

The chain employs TRBV7-2 and TRBJ1-4; D is perhaps TRBD1 (5 bases). With 5 bases removed from V and 0 bases from J, the gap between germline ends came to 13 bases. This CDR3 has 16 residues. The germline CDR1 and CDR2 sequences are SGHTA and FQGNSA. Here the CDR3 reads CASSQWGGPTNEKLFF. The CDR3 DNA is TGTGCCAGCAGCCAGTGGGGGGGACCAACTAATGAAAAACTGTTTTTT.

Notes on this clone: Distinct nucleotide sequences in the sample also encode this CDR3. The CDR3 coding sequence is TGTGCCAGCTCGAGGGGGGGTAACTATGGCTACACCTTC. Encoded protein: CASSRGGNYGYTF. V and J are TRBV6-5 and TRBJ1-2; D is perhaps TRBD1 (6 bases). In germline, CDR1 is MNHEY, CDR2 SVGAGI. There are 13 residues in the CDR3. The V and J ends lost 8 bases and 1 base respectively, with 11 bases between them.

This chain links TRBV6-5 with TRBJ1-5, with TRBD1 as a possible D gene (5 bases). This CDR3 spans 15 amino acids. V dropped 7 bases and J dropped 7 bases, with 20 bases sitting between them. Germline loops: CDR1 MNHEY, CDR2 SVGAGI. The CDR3 nucleotides read TGTGCCAGCACCCCCGGACCTGGGGGGAACCAGCCCCAGCATTTT. Its translation: CASTPGPGGNQPQHF.

The chain employs TRBV3-1 (or the pseudogene TRBV3-2) and TRBJ1-3; D unresolved. This CDR3 has 15 amino acids. CDR1 and CDR2 (germline): LGHDT, YNNKEL (reference sequence). V lost 5 bases, J lost 0 bases, and 11 bases lay in between. The CDR3 bases are TGTGCCAGCAGCGACTTTCTGAGCTCTGGAAACACCATATATTTT. This translates into CASSDFLSSGNTIYF.

The chain uses TRBV5-5 and TRBJ1-6, with 7 bases fitting TRBD1. The junction had 5 bases not matched to a gene; V was cut back by 3 bases and J by 5 bases. The CDR3 is made up of 15 amino acids. Germline V CDR1 and CDR2: SGHKS, YYEKEE (reference sequence). The CDR3 protein is CASSWDSRNNSPLHF. CDR3 in DNA: TGTGCCAGCAGCTGGGACAGCCGAAATAATTCACCCCTCCACTTT.

In this sample, this clone turned up once. This chain links TRBV18 with TRBJ1-5, with D possibly matching TRBD1 (6 bases). Deletions cut 0 bases from V and 0 bases from J, with 12 bases between. Per germline, CDR1 KGHSH and CDR2 LQKENI. This CDR3 has 17 amino acids. The CDR3 bases are TGTGCCAGCTCACCACCGAGCAGGGGCTCTAGCAATCAGCCCCAGCATTTT. Translating it yields CASSPPSRGSSNQPQHF.

V gene TRBV28 combines with J gene TRBJ2-2; a possible D gene is TRBD2 (5 bases). Between the trimmed V and J ends, which lost 5 bases and 5 bases, there was a span of 12 bases. CDR1 and CDR2 (germline): MDHEN, SYDVKM. The CDR3 is 14 amino acids. The chain's CDR3 is CASSPGLVTGELFF. The CDR3 region has the DNA TGTGCCAGCAGTCCCGGACTCGTGACCGGGGAGCTGTTTTTT.